This paragraph reports one TCR beta chain. The data stem from a study of blood T cell repertoires in COVID-19. Per the authors' pipeline: Amplification from reference gene primers served as the basis for estimated nucleated cell counts. The protocol was immunoSEQ multiplex PCR, while the TCRdb copy is restricted to in-frame clones and leaves out a portion. V and J calls and clone size are as listed in that table; D and trimming were resolved from the DNA. The table records more than 200,000 clones, over 80% of them present only once. CDR3 length: 16 residues. Trimming removed 0 bases from V and 2 bases from J; junction bases left unmatched: 7. Germline CDR1 SGHKS, CDR2 YYEKEE (reference sequence).

The clonotype comes from a man aged 35 to 55 with acute or convalescent COVID-19. The chain joins TRBV5-5 to TRBJ2-7; 8 nucleotides match TRBD2. Sample: peripheral blood. The CDR3 sequence is CASSLAGSGLAYEQYF. As DNA, the CDR3 is TGTGCCAGCAGCTTGGCGGGGTCGGGACTAGCCTACGAGCAGTACTTC.